This T cell receptor beta chain comes out of a study of cytomegalovirus exposure and HLA in healthy donors. Study-level background: Early released data comprised around 85 million unique TCRs from HLA-typed donors.

PCR was performed using 60 Vbeta and 13 Jbeta primers. The table came from immunoSEQ multiplex PCR; TCRdb's copy has only in-frame clones and leaves some out. The sample lists about 130,000 clones, approximately 81% occurring once. Study-wide results and caveats: Being productive about 90% or about 30% of the time was typical of most TCR beta V segments in an earlier analysis. Reported results showed that the classifier diagnosed cytomegalovirus status with high specificity and sensitivity. Among TCR beta chains, those listed as cytomegalovirus-associated numbered about 150.

On this clone: Its target is not known.

The trim removed 11 bases at V and 1 base at J, leaving 1 base unmatched. CDR1 is WNHNN, CDR2 SYGVQD, per germline (reference sequence). The CDR3 has 12 amino acids. Sample: PBMCs. This clonotype originated in a male donor in good health and CMV-seronegative. The gene calls are TRBV10-1 and TRBJ2-3; 9 nucleotides align to TRBD2. CDR3 residues: CALAGGTDTQYF. The DNA for the CDR3 is TGCGCCTTAGCGGGGGGCACAGATACGCAGTATTTT.